Listed below are T cell receptor beta chains from one sample, sequenced in a study of shared clonotypes between healthy human individuals. Method: immunoSEQ multiplex PCR; TCRdb's copy keeps in-frame clones and lacks some. The table shows some 2.1 million clones, with 85% to 95% occurring only once. The sample taken for sequencing was naive CD4+ T cells sorted from blood. These receptors were obtained from a man aged 18 to 30 in good health. CDR3s include the opening cysteine and the closing phenylalanine or tryptophan. D genes are given only for firm matches. The listing skips clone size in some rows; elsewhere it reads once, few, many or a size class.

size,V,J,D,CDR3,DNA
NA,TRBV30,TRBJ2-1,TRBD1,CASVGTGAYNEQFF,TGTGCCTCGGTGGGGACAGGTGCCTACAATGAGCAGTTCTTC
once,TRBV7-2,TRBJ2-7,NA,CASSSTASYEQYF,TGTGCCAGCAGCTCGACAGCTTCCTACGAGCAGTACTTC
NA,TRBV30,TRBJ2-7,NA,CAWSQTSPYEQYF,TGTGCCTGGAGCCAGACGAGCCCCTACGAGCAGTACTTC
NA,TRBV6-1,TRBJ1-2,NA,CASSEFRDYGYTF,TGTGCCAGCAGTGAATTCCGGGACTATGGCTACACCTTC
NA,TRBV5-1,TRBJ1-4,TRBD1,CASSYQTGGTNEKLFF,TGCGCCAGCAGCTATCAAACAGGGGGGACTAATGAAAAACTGTTTTTT
NA,TRBV2,TRBJ1-1,NA,CASSNTNTEAFF,TGTGCCAGCAGTAACACCAACACTGAAGCTTTCTTT
NA,TRBV2,TRBJ2-2,NA,CASSEVGGQHGELFF,TGTGCCAGCAGTGAAGTGGGGGGCCAGCACGGGGAGCTGTTTTTT
NA,TRBV29-1,TRBJ1-1,NA,CSVEDSLNTEAFF,TGCAGCGTTGAAGACAGTCTGAACACTGAAGCTTTCTTT
NA,TRBV11-1,TRBJ1-2,NA,CASSFGTAYGYTF,TGTGCCAGCAGCTTCGGGACGGCCTATGGCTACACCTTC
NA,TRBV6-5,TRBJ2-7,NA,CASSANPKGGYEQYF,TGTGCCAGCAGTGCAAACCCTAAAGGGGGCTACGAGCAGTACTTC
NA,TRBV2,TRBJ2-5,NA,CASSVKDRETQYF,TGTGCCAGCAGTGTCAAGGATCGAGAGACCCAGTACTTC
NA,TRBV5-1,TRBJ1-1,NA,CASSLAQGLRAEAFF,TGCGCCAGCAGCTTGGCTCAGGGGTTGAGGGCTGAAGCTTTCTTT
NA,TRBV28,TRBJ2-7,TRBD1,CASSLTGDRYEQYF,TGTGCCAGCAGTTTAACAGGGGATCGGTACGAGCAGTACTTC
NA,TRBV5-1,TRBJ2-3,NA,CASSFSATGGTDTQYF,TGCGCCAGCAGCTTCTCGGCGACTGGGGGCACAGATACGCAGTATTTT
NA,TRBV7-9,TRBJ2-5,TRBD2,CASSLGTSGSWTQYF,TGTGCCAGCAGCTTAGGGACTAGCGGGAGTTGGACCCAGTACTTC
NA,TRBV9,TRBJ1-3,NA,CASSVDYSGNTIYF,TGTGCCAGCAGCGTAGACTACTCTGGAAACACCATATATTTT
NA,TRBV7-9,TRBJ2-1,TRBD2,CASSPGLAPSGNEQFF,TGTGCCAGCAGCCCGGGACTAGCGCCGTCGGGCAATGAGCAGTTCTTC
NA,TRBV10-3,TRBJ1-5,NA,CAISPTGFNQPQHF,TGTGCCATCAGTCCTACAGGGTTCAATCAGCCCCAGCATTTT
NA,TRBV5-6,TRBJ2-2,NA,CASSLGQMNTGELFF,TGTGCCAGCAGCTTGGGACAGATGAACACCGGGGAGCTGTTTTTT
NA,TRBV25-1,TRBJ2-3,NA,CASSESGRRTPDTQYF,TGTGCCAGCAGTGAATCCGGACGGAGGACCCCAGATACGCAGTATTTT
NA,TRBV28,TRBJ2-5,TRBD1,CASSLPGQGNQETQYF,TGTGCCAGCAGCCTTCCGGGACAGGGGAACCAAGAGACCCAGTACTTC
once,TRBV5-1,TRBJ1-2,TRBD1,CASSWGTGSYYGYTF,TGCGCCAGCAGCTGGGGGACAGGGAGCTACTATGGCTACACCTTC
NA,TRBV6-1,TRBJ1-3,NA,CASSEPASGNTIYF,TGTGCCAGCAGTGAACCGGCGTCTGGAAACACCATATATTTT
NA,TRBV9,TRBJ2-7,TRBD1,CASSVHSGTGGEEQYF,TGTGCCAGCAGCGTGCATTCCGGGACAGGGGGTGAGGAGCAGTACTTC
NA,TRBV28,TRBJ1-2,TRBD1,CASHRGGNYGYTF,TGTGCCAGCCACAGGGGAGGTAACTATGGCTACACCTTC
NA,TRBV5-4,TRBJ2-7,TRBD2,CASSFQLAGGFGEQYF,TGTGCCAGCAGCTTCCAACTAGCGGGAGGGTTTGGGGAGCAGTACTTC
NA,TRBV7-2,TRBJ2-7,NA,CASSLGSDSKEQYF,TGTGCCAGCAGCTTAGGATCGGATTCCAAGGAGCAGTACTTC
NA,TRBV10-1,TRBJ1-6,TRBD1,CASSEKGTAPLHF,TGCGCCAGCAGTGAAAAGGGGACAGCGCCTCTCCACTTT
NA,TRBV4-1,TRBJ2-3,NA,CASSQEVLSDTQYF,TGCGCCAGCAGCCAAGAGGTGCTCTCAGATACGCAGTATTTT